The 21 T cell receptor beta chains given below trace back to one sample, sequenced in a study of blood T cell repertoires in COVID-19. TCRdb's copy holds only in-frame clones and misses some; the assay was immunoSEQ multiplex PCR. The table includes 200,000 to 300,000 clones, nearly 85% detected once. Sequenced material: peripheral blood. These receptors were collected from a human donor in a cohort sampled during active COVID-19.

The V gene is TRBV28, the J gene TRBJ2-7; D perhaps matches TRBD2 (6 bases). The ends were cut back, 6 bases at V and 4 bases at J, with 16 bases in the middle. Per the germline V gene, CDR1 is MDHEN and CDR2 is SYDVKM. The CDR3 length is 14 residues. The CDR3 coding sequence is TGTGCCAGCAGCCGGCGGGGAGAGCTTTACGAGCAGTACTTC. This encodes CASSRRGELYEQYF.

This clone was observed once. The rearrangement links TRBV6-5 to TRBJ1-5; possibly TRBD1 for D (6 bases). Germline V CDR1 and CDR2: MNHEY, SVGAGI. The CDR3 totals 15 residues. The ends were cut back, 6 bases at V and 1 base at J, with 13 bases in the middle. CDR3 amino acids: CASRLTGISNQPQHF. CDR3 nucleotides: TGTGCCAGCAGACTCACAGGGATAAGCAATCAGCCCCAGCATTTT.

This clone has only a few counts. The chain has TRBV6-5 and TRBJ2-1; D not resolved. V was cut by 4 bases and J by 0 bases, with 7 bases left in between. Per the germline V gene, CDR1 is MNHEY and CDR2 is SVGAGI. The CDR3 runs to 14 residues. CDR3 loop: CASSSRSSYNEQFF. Written as DNA, the CDR3 is TGTGCCAGCAGTTCTCGGAGCTCCTACAATGAGCAGTTCTTC.

The chain couples TRBV7-9 to TRBJ1-2; D may be TRBD1 (6 bases). Trimming pared 3 bases from V and 0 bases from J, leaving 11 bases between. Germline V gene data show CDR1 as SEHNR and CDR2 as FQNEAQ (reference sequence). The CDR3 consists of 15 residues. Written as DNA, the CDR3 is TGTGCCAGCAGCTTCCTGGACAGCGCTAACTATGGCTACACCTTC. The encoded protein is CASSFLDSANYGYTF.

The rearrangement uses TRBV6-4 and TRBJ2-1; D is unresolved. Per germline, CDR1 MRHNA and CDR2 SNTAGT. V lost 7 bases to trimming and J lost 4 bases, with 14 bases between them. The CDR3 sequence is 14 residues long. The CDR3 reads CASKFEATYNEQFF. The CDR3 DNA reads as TGTGCCAGCAAGTTCGAGGCAACTTACAATGAGCAGTTCTTC.

This clone was seen only a few times. V usage is TRBV3-1 (or the pseudogene TRBV3-2) and J usage is TRBJ2-1; TRBD1 agrees at 7 bases. Looked up from germline, CDR1 is LGHDT and CDR2 is YNNKEL (reference sequence). The CDR3 consists of 16 residues. With V trimmed by 1 base and J by 2 bases, 5 bases remained unmatched. The CDR3 loop reads CASSQGLQGTYNEQFF. CDR3 in DNA: TGTGCCAGCAGCCAAGGGCTACAGGGGACCTACAATGAGCAGTTCTTC.

V and J are TRBV5-6 and TRBJ2-7, with D possibly being TRBD2 (6 bases). Per the germline V gene, CDR1 is SGHDT and CDR2 is YYEEEE. CDR3 length: 15 amino acids. V lost 0 bases, J lost 2 bases, and 12 bases lay in between. CDR3 bases: TGTGCCAGCAGCTTGGGACTAGGGCCTCCCTACGAGCAGTACTTC. Translating it yields CASSLGLGPPYEQYF.

The count of this clone is one. The J gene is TRBJ2-7, the V gene TRBV6-5; 9 positions match TRBD1. This CDR3 is 14 amino acids long. CDR1 and CDR2 (germline): MNHEY, SVGAGI. The junction had 10 bases not matched to a gene; V was cut back by 7 bases and J by 6 bases. CDR3 coding DNA: TGTGCCAGCATCCCCCGGGACAGGGTGTCCGAGCAGTACTTC. Its translation is CASIPRDRVSEQYF.

The chain combines TRBV7-8 with TRBJ2-5, with a possible D match to TRBD1 (5 bases). Germline V gene lookup returns CDR1 SGHVS and CDR2 FQNEAQ. This CDR3 spans 16 amino acids. V dropped 6 bases and J dropped 1 base, with 18 bases sitting between them. The CDR3 DNA reads TGTGCCAGCAGTATGAATCAGGGCTTTGTCCAAGAGACCCAGTACTTC. Translated, it gives CASSMNQGFVQETQYF.

This chain uses TRBV18 with TRBJ2-5; TRBD1 matches at 9 bases. The CDR3 spans 17 residues. From germline, CDR1 is KGHSH and CDR2 LQKENI. V trimming: 6 bases; J trimming: 5 bases; junction bases outside the gene matches: 16. CDR3 DNA sequence: TGTGCCAGCTCGATTCCCCGGGGGACAGGGCCTGACGAGACCCAGTACTTC. Protein product: CASSIPRGTGPDETQYF.

This rearrangement joins TRBV29-1 to TRBJ2-5; D perhaps matches TRBD2 (5 bases). The CDR3 consists of 13 residues. CDR1 and CDR2 from the germline V gene are SQVTM and ANQGSEA. The V and J ends lost 1 base and 7 bases respectively, with 13 bases between them. The CDR3 coding sequence is TGCAGCGTTGAAGTGAGGGTAGAAGGGACCCAGTACTTC. Translated: CSVEVRVEGTQYF.

V is TRBV12-3 or TRBV12-4 and J is TRBJ1-2, with 7 bases identical to TRBD1. The junction had 8 bases not matched to a gene; V was cut back by 5 bases and J by 11 bases. This CDR3 spans 12 amino acids. This CDR3 reads CASSARQGNYTF. Here the CDR3 DNA reads TGTGCCAGCAGTGCCCGACAGGGAAATTACACCTTC.

The chain is built from TRBV28 and TRBJ1-2, with D maybe TRBD1 (6 bases). The germline gives CDR1 MDHEN, CDR2 SYDVKM. The CDR3 consists of 14 residues. Trimming took 7 bases from V and 2 from J, leaving 14 bases between them. The CDR3: CASIGDTRNYGYTF. CDR3 nucleotides: TGTGCCAGCATTGGGGACACAAGAAACTATGGCTACACCTTC.

This chain links TRBV7-9 with TRBJ2-2, with 8 bases identical to TRBD1. CDR1 and CDR2 (germline): SEHNR, FQNEAQ (reference sequence). The CDR3 has 16 amino acids. V shed 4 bases, J shed 6 bases, and the junction held 10 bases outside the gene matches. The CDR3 nucleotides are TGTGCCAGCAGCTCCGGACAGGGAGCCTGGGCCGGGGAGCTGTTTTTT. This translates into CASSSGQGAWAGELFF.

The chain uses TRBV28 and TRBJ1-6; D ambiguous. CDR3 length: 14 amino acids. V lost 7 bases, J lost 5 bases, and 12 bases lay in between. Germline lookup yields CDR1 MDHEN and CDR2 SYDVKM. As DNA, the CDR3 is TGTGCCAGCACCAACCCGGTCCATAATTCACCCCTCCACTTT. As protein: CASTNPVHNSPLHF. The entire variable domain, with the rest obtained from reference TRBV28 and TRBJ1-6, is as follows: DVKVTQSSRYLVKRTGEKVFLECVQDMDHENMFWYRQDPGLGLRLIYFSYDVKMKEKGDIPEGYSVSREKKERFSLILESASTNQTSMYLCASTNPVHNSPLHFGNGTRLTVT.

The chain carries TRBV5-1 and TRBJ2-7; the match to TRBD1 covers 7 bases. Looked up from germline, CDR1 is SGHRS and CDR2 is YFSETQ. J gave up 5 bases and V 0 bases, and 5 bases lay outside the gene matches. The CDR3 runs to 14 residues. CDR3 sequence: CASSLGQGYNEQYF. Written as DNA, the CDR3 is TGCGCCAGCAGCTTGGGACAGGGTTACAACGAGCAGTACTTC.

The CDR3 region has the DNA TGTGCCAGTAGTGTCGACAGATTCTACGAGCAGTACTTC. Its protein product is CASSVDRFYEQYF. This rearrangement joins TRBV19 to TRBJ2-7; tentatively, D is TRBD1 (5 bases). CDR3 length: 13 residues. Trimming pared 5 bases from V and 3 bases from J, leaving 11 bases between. Looked up from germline, CDR1 is LNHDA and CDR2 is SQIVND (reference sequence).

The rearrangement joins TRBV6-1 to TRBJ1-1; 7 bases align to TRBD1. The CDR3 is 15 amino acids. Germline CDR1 reads MNHNS; CDR2 reads SASEGT. J lost 4 bases, V lost 1 base, and 6 bases had no gene match. This chain's CDR3 is CASSEGVGGFTEAFF. The DNA of the CDR3 is TGTGCCAGCAGTGAAGGGGTAGGGGGCTTCACTGAAGCTTTCTTT.

This chain links TRBV5-5 with TRBJ1-1, with TRBD1 identical over 8 bases. The CDR3 consists of 15 residues. The germline CDR1 and CDR2 sequences are SGHKS and YYEKEE (reference sequence). The V segment lost 2 bases and the J segment 3 bases; nucleotides outside the gene matches: 6. As DNA, the CDR3 is TGTGCCAGCAGCTTCGGACAGGGAGGATACACTGAAGCTTTCTTT. Encoded protein: CASSFGQGGYTEAFF.

The V call is TRBV12-2, the J call TRBJ2-7; the tabulated D call, TRBD1, remains unverified against the DNA. TRBV12-2 is deemed a pseudogene. This CDR3 is built from 14 residues. The CDR3 is CASRRDRDKAEQYF. CDR3 sequence (DNA): TGTGCAAGTCGCCGGGACAGGGATAAGGCCGAGCAGTACTTC.

V and J are TRBV11-2 and TRBJ1-1, with a possible D match to TRBD1 (5 bases). V was trimmed by 2 bases and J by 1 base, leaving 11 bases between them. The CDR3 spans 15 residues. Germline CDR1 and CDR2: SGHAT and FQNNGV. In DNA form, the CDR3 reads TGTGCCAGCAGCTTAATTGGGCAGGGGAACACTGAAGCTTTCTTT. Translating it yields CASSLIGQGNTEAFF. Supplemented by reference TRBV11-2 and TRBJ1-1, the full variable domain reads EAGVAQSPRYKIIEKRQSVAFWCNPISGHATLYWYQQILGQGPKLLIQFQNNGVVDDSQLPKDRFSAERLKGVDSTLKIQPAKLEDSAVYLCASSLIGQGNTEAFFGQGTRLTVV.